This TCR beta chain was found in a study of blood T cell repertoires in COVID-19. Across the study: The United States, Italy and Spain supplied acute and convalescent COVID-19 samples.

Study processing details: How many nucleated cells were present was estimated from reference gene primer amplification. Profiled with immunoSEQ multiplex PCR; TCRdb holds only in-frame clones, not every one. The V and J calls and clone size were taken over from that table, and D and trimming were inferred from the DNA. Here the sample spans tens of thousands of clones, around 91% being singletons. Seattle patients were enrolled during active infection and followed longitudinally. The origin of this receptor is an older woman with COVID-19, enrolled during active disease. Sequenced material: peripheral blood.

DNA of the CDR3: TGTGCCAGCCGGGGGACTAGCGGGTCGATCTACGAGCAGTACTTC. It encodes CASRGTSGSIYEQYF. J is TRBJ2-7 and V is TRBV11-2, with TRBD2 matching 12 bases. This CDR3 is built from 15 residues. Trimming at V came to 8 bases and at J to 3 bases, leaving 8 bases not matched to a gene. In germline, CDR1 is SGHAT, CDR2 FQNNGV.